What follows are 22 T cell receptor beta chains derived from one specimen sequenced in a study of prognosis after radiotherapy for stage I lung cancer. Genomic DNA was subjected to two-round multiplex PCR for amplification of TCR beta CDR3. Used in first-round PCR were primers specific to each TRBV and TRBJ gene. One entry per CDR3 protein, called by TCRdb with MiXCR from the multiplex PCR reads. In the table there are around 30,000 distinct CDR3 sequences, 32% of which are singletons. Material: PBMCs, obtained before or after stereotactic body radiation therapy (not recorded which). These receptors came from a donor over 45 with non-small cell lung cancer.

This clonotype was seen many times. CDR3 sequence reads: CASGLRTTGANVLTF. As DNA, the CDR3 is TGTGCCAGCGGACTCAGGACGACTGGGGCCAACGTCCTGACTTTC. V gene TRBV12-3 or TRBV12-4 combines with J gene TRBJ2-6; a possible D gene is TRBD2 (5 bases). Trimming left V 8 bases short and J 2 bases short, with 13 bases between. The CDR3 contains 15 residues.

This clonotype has ten or more counts. The rearrangement uses TRBV4-1 and TRBJ2-7, with 9 bases that match TRBD2. Germline V gene lookup returns CDR1 MGHRA and CDR2 YSYEKL. Trimming at V came to 0 bases and at J to 2 bases, leaving 8 bases not matched to a gene. The CDR3 totals 17 residues. The CDR3 region is CASSQESSLAGPYEQYF. The CDR3, as DNA: TGCGCCAGCAGCCAAGAATCTAGCCTAGCGGGACCCTACGAGCAGTACTTC.

As for this clonotype: A far larger clone is only one base removed, so a read error is likely. The chain is built from TRBV6-4 and TRBJ2-5; D is perhaps TRBD2 (6 bases). The J call could be wrong; TRBJ2-1 is a better fit for the DNA end. This CDR3 comprises 15 residues. The germline V gene encodes CDR1 MRHNA and CDR2 SNTAGT. CDR3 nucleotides: TGTGCCAGCAGCCCTAACGGACTATCGGGAGATGAGCAGTTCTTC. As protein: CASSPNGLSGDEQFF.

Many counts were recorded for this clonotype. The chain is built from TRBV6-2 or TRBV6-3 and TRBJ2-1, with TRBD2 matching 11 bases. V was clipped by 7 bases and J by 8 bases; unmatched bases: 19. The V gene's germline CDR1 is MNHEY and CDR2 SVGEGT. The CDR3 is 18 residues long. In DNA, the CDR3 is TGTGCCAGCACCCACCTCGAGACTAGCGGGGTCCTTGGAGATGAGCAGTTCTTC. Amino acids: CASTHLETSGVLGDEQFF.

Regarding this clonotype: This clone may be a read error of a much larger clone one base away. J is TRBJ2-7 and V is TRBV6-2 or TRBV6-3, with D perhaps matching TRBD2 (6 bases). The CDR3 length is 15 residues. Trimming removed 0 bases at V and 10 bases at J, with 19 bases between. Germline V gives CDR1 MNHEY, CDR2 SVGEGT. CDR3 in DNA: TGTGCCAGCAGTTACTCGAGTTGTCTAGCGTCTAGTCAGTACTTC. Protein product: CASSYSSCLASSQYF.

This clonotype was picked up a small number of times. The V and J genes are TRBV11-2 and TRBJ2-3, with TRBD1 as a possible D gene (6 bases). CDR3 size: 15 residues. Germline V gene data show CDR1 as SGHAT and CDR2 as FQNNGV. Trimming pared 5 bases from V and 2 bases from J, leaving 14 bases between. CDR3 nucleotides: TGTGCCAGCAGCCGACAGGCCTCTTTCACAGATACGCAGTATTTT. It encodes CASSRQASFTDTQYF.

A remark on this clonotype: A much larger clone lies one base from this, so it may be a read error. The chain uses TRBV4-1 and TRBJ2-7; TRBD2 matches at 9 bases. The CDR3 has 15 amino acids. Looked up from germline, CDR1 is MGHRA and CDR2 is YSYEKL. Losses at the gene ends were 4 bases for V and 4 bases for J; bases not matched to a gene: 8. CDR3 region: CASSPTGTSWYEQYF. CDR3 bases: TGCGCCAGCAGCCCGACCGGGACTAGCTGGTACGAGCAGTACTTC.

This clonotype was detected ten times or more. This chain joins TRBV19 and TRBJ2-7; tentatively, D is TRBD2 (5 bases). The CDR3 sequence is 14 residues long. Trimming stripped 3 bases from V and 3 bases from J, with 12 bases between. Germline V lookup: CDR1 LNHDA, CDR2 SQIVND (reference sequence). CDR3 loop: CASSMSGLGYEQYF. The CDR3 DNA reads TGTGCCAGTAGTATGAGCGGCCTGGGCTACGAGCAGTACTTC. The whole variable domain, filled in from reference TRBV19 and TRBJ2-7, reads DGGITQSPKYLFRKEGQNVTLSCEQNLNHDAMYWYRQDPGQGLRLIYYSQIVNDFQKGDIAEGYSVSREKKESFPLTVTSAQKNPTAFYLCASSMSGLGYEQYFGPGTRLTVT.

This clonotype was detected a few times. It is likely a read error: a sequence one base away is far more abundant. This chain uses TRBV6-2 or TRBV6-3 with TRBJ2-3; the match to TRBD2 covers 7 bases. The germline V gene encodes CDR1 MNHEY and CDR2 SVGEGT. This CDR3 comprises 12 residues. The CDR3 DNA sequence: TGTGCCAGCAGTGACCTACTAGCGCGGCTTGTATTT. Residues: CASSDLLARLVF.

A single count supports this clonotype. V is TRBV7-2 and J is TRBJ2-5; a weak D match, TRBD1 (5 bases). This CDR3 is built from 12 residues. Germline assignment: CDR1 SGHTA and CDR2 FQGNSA. The V and J ends lost 2 bases and 11 bases respectively, with 12 bases between them. CDR3 sequence reads: CASSLQGWVQYF. The DNA of the CDR3 is TGTGCCAGCAGCTTACAGGGCTGGGTGCAGTACTTC. Together with reference TRBV7-2 and TRBJ2-5, the CDR3 gives the full variable domain: GAGVSQSPSNKVTEKGKDVELRCDPISGHTALYWYRQSLGQGLEFLIYFQGNSAPDKSGLPSDRFSAERTGGSVSTLTIQRTQQEDSAVYLCASSLQGWVQYFGPGTRLLVL.

At least ten counts were recorded for this clonotype. V usage is TRBV28 and J usage is TRBJ2-3; D is uncertain. The germline CDR1 and CDR2 sequences are MDHEN and SYDVKM. The ends were cut back, 6 bases at V and 5 bases at J, with 6 bases in the middle. The CDR3 has 11 residues. The CDR3 protein is CASSTEDTQYF. DNA for the CDR3: TGTGCCAGCAGCACCGAAGATACGCAGTATTTT.

This clonotype was counted at least ten times. V and J are TRBV28 and TRBJ1-1; D is unclear. Trimming removed 3 bases from V and 0 bases from J, with 8 bases in between. The CDR3 consists of 14 residues. CDR1 is MDHEN and CDR2 is SYDVKM in the germline V gene. The CDR3 loop reads CASSFQTMNTEAFF. The CDR3 DNA is TGTGCCAGCAGTTTTCAAACAATGAACACTGAAGCTTTCTTT.

This clonotype was counted ten times or more. V usage is TRBV5-6 and J usage is TRBJ2-7; tentatively, D is TRBD1 or TRBD2 (5 bases each). Germline CDR1 SGHDT, CDR2 YYEEEE. V lost 5 bases and J lost 3, with 12 bases in between. The CDR3 is made up of 13 amino acids. DNA for the CDR3: TGTGCCAGCAGAACGGGACGGAGCTACGAGCAGTACTTC. The encoded protein is CASRTGRSYEQYF. The full variable domain, with the rest looked up from reference TRBV5-6 and TRBJ2-7, is DAGVTQSPTHLIKTRGQQVTLRCSPKSGHDTVSWYQQALGQGPQFIFQYYEEEERQRGNFPDRFSGHQFPNYSSELNVNALLLGDSALYLCASRTGRSYEQYFGPGTRLTVT.

On this clonotype itself: This likely traces to a read error, being one base from a far larger clone. The chain carries TRBV6-4 and TRBJ1-2, with 7 positions matching TRBD1. V was pared by 5 bases and J by 2 bases, with 5 bases of the junction left unmatched. Germline V gene sequence: CDR1 MRHNA, CDR2 SNTAGT. CDR3 length equals 14 residues. The CDR3 reads CASSYDRVNYGYTF. CDR3 bases: TGTGCCAGCAGTTACGACAGGGTAAACTATGGCTACACCTTC.

This rearrangement joins TRBV11-2 to TRBJ1-1, with D possibly TRBD1 on 5 matching bases. Looked up from germline, CDR1 is SGHAT and CDR2 is FQNNGV. CDR3 length: 13 residues. V was shortened by 5 bases and J by 11 bases, with 18 bases between the two germline ends. The CDR3 coding sequence is TGTGCCAGCAGCCCGGTTCTCGGGGGGAATGCTTTCTTT. This encodes CASSPVLGGNAFF.

This clonotype occurred many times. The chain links TRBV7-9 to TRBJ1-3, with D unresolved. The CDR3 covers 14 residues. CDR1 is SEHNR and CDR2 is FQNEAQ in the germline V gene (reference sequence). Between the trimmed V and J ends, which lost 5 bases and 3 bases, there was a span of 11 bases. In nucleotides, the CDR3 is TGTGCCAGCAGCCCCGGCCCCTATGGAAACACCATATATTTT. Its protein product is CASSPGPYGNTIYF. The whole variable domain, remainder taken from reference TRBV7-9 and TRBJ1-3, is DTGVSQNPRHKITKRGQNVTFRCDPISEHNRLYWYRQTLGQGPEFLTYFQNEAQLEKSRLLSDRFSAERPKGSFSTLEIQRTEQGDSAMYLCASSPGPYGNTIYFGEGSWLTVV.

On this clonotype: A far larger clone is off by one base, so a read error is likely. The rearrangement uses TRBV6-4 and TRBJ2-7; D ambiguous. The CDR3 has 14 amino acids. Trimming removed 6 bases at V and 0 bases at J, with 12 bases between. CDR1 and CDR2 from the germline V gene are MRHNA and SNTAGT. The DNA of the CDR3 is TGTGCCAGCAGCTACTCGGCGAGCTCCTACGAGCAGTACTTC. It is translated as CASSYSASSYEQYF.

This clonotype showed up many times. The chain has TRBV20-1 and TRBJ1-2; D is perhaps TRBD1 (6 bases). V shed 3 bases and J shed 4 bases, with 12 bases lying between them. The CDR3 extends over 13 amino acids. Germline lookup yields CDR1 DFQATT and CDR2 SNEGSKA (reference sequence). The CDR3 here is CSASPGAAYGYTF. The CDR3 DNA reads TGCAGTGCTAGCCCGGGGGCAGCCTATGGCTACACCTTC.

A word on this clonotype: With a much larger clone just one base away, this may be a read error. The chain uses TRBV6-9 and TRBJ1-4; D might be TRBD1 (5 bases). This CDR3 contains 14 residues. CDR1 is MNHGY, CDR2 SVAAGI, per germline. The germline V and J ends were trimmed by 4 bases and 4 bases, with 10 bases remaining between them. The CDR3 nucleotides read TGTGCCAGCAGTTGTGACAGAAATAATGAAAAACTGTTTTTT. Amino acid sequence: CASSCDRNNEKLFF.

The CDR3 sequence is CSASHRERGHNYGYTF. The CDR3 DNA sequence: TGCAGTGCTAGCCACAGGGAGAGGGGCCATAACTATGGCTACACCTTC. The chain couples TRBV20-1 to TRBJ1-2; perhaps TRBD1 as D (6 bases). In germline, CDR1 is DFQATT, CDR2 SNEGSKA (reference sequence). The CDR3 is 16 residues long. V was pared by 3 bases and J by 1 base, with 18 bases between.

About this clonotype itself: Only one base separates this from a far larger clonotype, so it likely reflects a read error. The rearrangement uses TRBV6-9 and TRBJ2-7; 12 bases agree with TRBD2. Germline CDR1 MNHGY, CDR2 SVAAGI. The CDR3 is 19 amino acids. The CDR3 DNA is TGTGCCAGAAGTTACAGTGGACGAAGGACTAGCGGGATTGTTTACGAGCAGTACTTC. Translated: CARSYSGRRTSGIVYEQYF.

The sample holds many counts of this clonotype. The chain combines TRBV19 with TRBJ1-2; D uncertain. In germline, CDR1 is LNHDA, CDR2 SQIVND (reference sequence). The CDR3 covers 15 residues. The V end lost 5 bases, the J end lost 3 bases, and 16 bases lay between the germline ends. The CDR3 loop reads CASSYRSAEDYGYTF. CDR3 sequence (DNA): TGTGCCAGTAGTTACAGATCCGCAGAAGACTATGGCTACACCTTC.